These 28 T cell receptor beta chains share one sample of origin, sequenced in a study of beta chain features in type 1 diabetes. Reverse transcribing all isolated RNA meant expressed TCRB transcripts were sequenced. Sequencing used immunoSEQ multiplex PCR; TCRdb keeps in-frame clones, though not all of them. The sample gives about 620,000 clones, 15% to 19% of which show up once; 0.07% to 0.095% is in the top ten. The sample consisted of naive CD4+ T cells from blood. These receptors all stem from a man between 18 and 35 years old in good health.

This chain links TRBV7-9 with TRBJ2-1; 12 nucleotides agree with TRBD2. The CDR3 totals 17 residues. The V gene end was trimmed by 5 bases and the J gene end by 0 bases; junction bases not matched to a gene: 5. From germline, CDR1 is SEHNR and CDR2 FQNEAQ (reference sequence). CDR3 sequence reads: CASSLPGLAGSYNEQFF. The CDR3 nucleotides read TGTGCCAGCAGCCTTCCGGGACTAGCGGGCTCCTACAATGAGCAGTTCTTC.

The chain couples TRBV14 to TRBJ1-2; D may be TRBD1 (5 bases). V lost 2 bases and J lost 2, with 9 bases in between. The CDR3 is made up of 14 amino acids. Germline V gives CDR1 SGHDN, CDR2 FVKESK. The CDR3 spells CASSQSGRNYGYTF. CDR3 nucleotides: TGTGCCAGCAGCCAATCAGGGAGGAACTATGGCTACACCTTC. The whole variable domain, remainder taken from reference TRBV14 and TRBJ1-2, is EAGVTQFPSHSVIEKGQTVTLRCDPISGHDNLYWYRRVMGKEIKFLLHFVKESKQDESGMPNNRFLAERTGGTYSTLKVQPAELEDSGVYFCASSQSGRNYGYTFGSGTRLTVV.

The table lists this clone with a few counts. V gene TRBV28 combines with J gene TRBJ1-4, with no clear D. Trimming cost V 11 bases and J 3 bases, with 10 bases left between them. Germline V lookup: CDR1 MDHEN, CDR2 SYDVKM. This CDR3 region has 12 residues. CDR3 region: CAGGRPNEKLFF. The CDR3 bases are TGTGCCGGCGGGCGGCCTAATGAAAAACTGTTTTTT.

This clone was observed once. V and J are TRBV7-2 and TRBJ2-5; 9 bases match TRBD1. V trimming: 5 bases; J trimming: 4 bases; junction bases outside the gene matches: 8. CDR3 size: 15 residues. Germline CDR1 reads SGHTA; CDR2 reads FQGNSA. The CDR3 loop is CASSPNRGRRETQYF. DNA for the CDR3: TGTGCCAGCAGCCCCAACAGGGGGCGAAGAGAGACCCAGTACTTC.

On this clone: The same CDR3 can be traced to other DNA sequences in this sample. V and J are TRBV18 and TRBJ1-2; 8 nucleotides match TRBD1. With 3 bases clipped from V and 4 bases from J, the junction kept 1 base outside the gene matches. CDR3 length: 13 amino acids. The germline CDR1 and CDR2 sequences are KGHSH and LQKENI. CDR3 DNA sequence: TGTGCCAGCTCACCGGACAGGGTCTATGGCTACACCTTC. It specifies CASSPDRVYGYTF.

CDR3 protein: CAISEETGDNQPQHF. The DNA of the CDR3 is TGTGCCATCAGTGAGGAGACAGGGGACAATCAGCCCCAGCATTTT. The rearrangement joins TRBV10-3 to TRBJ1-5; 8 bases are shared with TRBD1. CDR3 length equals 15 residues. V shed 2 bases, J shed 3 bases, and the junction held 3 bases outside the gene matches. Germline assignment: CDR1 ENHRY and CDR2 SYGVKD.

This clone appeared a few times. This CDR3 reads CASSPGTSGRAYNEQFF. CDR3 nucleotide sequence: TGTGCCAGTAGTCCCGGGACTAGCGGGAGGGCCTACAATGAGCAGTTCTTC. The chain recombines TRBV19 with TRBJ2-1; 16 bases align to TRBD2. Unmatched junction bases numbered 3, after V lost 5 bases and J lost 2 bases. Looked up from germline, CDR1 is LNHDA and CDR2 is SQIVND (reference sequence). The CDR3 is 17 residues long.

The V call is TRBV5-1, the J call TRBJ2-3, with 9 bases aligning to TRBD1. Germline trimming cut 3 bases from V and 5 bases from J; bases unmatched to any gene: 7. The CDR3 is 15 residues long. Germline V lookup: CDR1 SGHRS, CDR2 YFSETQ. The CDR3 DNA reads TGCGCCAGCAGCTCGTCTGACAGGGGGAGAGATACGCAGTATTTT. Protein sequence: CASSSSDRGRDTQYF.

The V gene is TRBV10-3, the J gene TRBJ2-7, with 7 bases identical to TRBD2. The CDR3 has 13 amino acids. In germline, CDR1 is ENHRY, CDR2 SYGVKD. Trimming took 6 bases from V and 2 from J; bases not matched to a gene: 4. In nucleotides, the CDR3 is TGTGCCATCAGCCGCGGACTAGCCTACGAGCAGTACTTC. Translated, it gives CAISRGLAYEQYF.

The CDR3: CAWCRISNTEAFF. CDR3 sequence (DNA): TGTGCCTGGTGTCGGATTTCGAACACTGAAGCTTTCTTT. This rearrangement joins TRBV30 to TRBJ1-1; D is ambiguous. The CDR3 is 13 amino acids. Looked up from germline, CDR1 is GTSNPN and CDR2 is SVGIG (reference sequence). Deletions cut 5 bases from V and 1 base from J, with 11 bases between.

V is TRBV30 and J is TRBJ1-2; possible D gene TRBD1, 5 bases. Trimming pared 5 bases from V and 7 bases from J, leaving 14 bases between. Germline-derived CDR1 and CDR2 are GTSNPN and SVGIG (reference sequence). The CDR3 has 12 amino acids. CDR3 sequence: CAWGKTVLGYTF. The CDR3 DNA is TGTGCCTGGGGTAAGACAGTGCTTGGCTACACCTTC.

The chain recombines TRBV27 with TRBJ2-7; possibly TRBD1 for D (6 bases). The CDR3 sequence is 15 residues long. The germline CDR1 and CDR2 sequences are MNHEY and SMNVEV (reference sequence). The V gene lost 3 bases and the J gene lost 4 bases, with 16 bases spanning the gap. CDR3 sequence reads: CASSFPGQSLYEQYF. As DNA, the CDR3 is TGTGCCAGCAGTTTCCCCGGACAGAGCCTGTACGAGCAGTACTTC.

This clone was seen a few times. The chain has TRBV4-1 and TRBJ2-3, with unresolved D. Trimming took 2 bases from V and 6 from J, leaving 6 bases between them. The CDR3 has 12 residues. Germline V gives CDR1 MGHRA, CDR2 YSYEKL. The CDR3 here is CASSQHRDTQYF. Here the CDR3 DNA reads TGCGCCAGCAGCCAACACCGGGATACGCAGTATTTT.

This clone occurred a few times. This rearrangement joins TRBV4-3 to TRBJ2-7; TRBD1 matches 9 bases. This CDR3 is 16 amino acids long. V lost 0 bases to trimming and J lost 2 bases; unmatched junction nucleotides: 5. Looked up from germline, CDR1 is LGHNA and CDR2 is YSLEER. CDR3 in DNA: TGCGCCAGCAGCCAAGATTGGACAGGGGCAACCTACGAGCAGTACTTC. It is translated as CASSQDWTGATYEQYF.

This chain connects TRBV18 to TRBJ2-7; 12 bases fit TRBD1. Losses at the gene ends were 3 bases for V and 6 bases for J; bases not matched to a gene: 6. Germline assignment: CDR1 KGHSH and CDR2 LQKENI. The CDR3 consists of 15 residues. In DNA, the CDR3 is TGTGCCAGCTCACCCCTCGGGACAGGGGGCATCGAGCAGTACTTC. It yields the protein CASSPLGTGGIEQYF.

This clone was seen a few times. The J gene is TRBJ1-3, the V gene TRBV2; 7 positions match TRBD1. J gave up 3 bases and V 4 bases, and 3 bases lay outside the gene matches. The CDR3 covers 14 residues. Germline CDR1 is SNHLY and CDR2 is FYNNEI. This chain's CDR3 is CASSAGGSGNTIYF. The CDR3 nucleotides read TGTGCCAGCAGTGCAGGGGGAAGTGGAAACACCATATATTTT.

This clone showed up just a few times. The chain carries TRBV9 and TRBJ2-1, with D unresolved. CDR1 SGDLS and CDR2 YYNGEE come from the germline V gene. This CDR3 region has 12 residues. The V and J ends lost 4 bases and 6 bases respectively, with 8 bases between them. The CDR3 nucleotides read TGTGCCAGCAGCCCAGTGCTCAATGAGCAGTTCTTC. The encoded protein is CASSPVLNEQFF.

This clone occurred a few times. This chain joins TRBV19 and TRBJ2-3; 10 nucleotides line up with TRBD2. The V gene end was trimmed by 3 bases and the J gene end by 8 bases; junction bases not matched to a gene: 14. Germline V gives CDR1 LNHDA, CDR2 SQIVND (reference sequence). The length of the CDR3 is 17 residues. In nucleotides, the CDR3 is TGTGCCAGTAGTATCCCCCCTATAGCGGGAGGCCGTGGTACGCAGTATTTT. The encoded protein is CASSIPPIAGGRGTQYF.

This chain links TRBV27 with TRBJ2-7; D unresolved. The germline gives CDR1 MNHEY, CDR2 SMNVEV (reference sequence). Trimming took off 6 bases at V and 2 bases at J, with 14 bases between the two ends. The CDR3 sequence is 14 residues long. DNA for the CDR3: TGTGCCAGCAGCCCGCCAGCTGGTACCTACGAGCAGTACTTC. Its translation: CASSPPAGTYEQYF.

The table lists this clone with a few counts. The chain joins TRBV18 to TRBJ2-7; possible D gene TRBD2, 6 bases. The ends were cut back, 2 bases at V and 2 bases at J, with 13 bases in the middle. The V gene's germline CDR1 is KGHSH and CDR2 LQKENI. This CDR3 contains 15 residues. The CDR3 region has the DNA TGTGCCAGCTCACCATGGGGCGTAGCGGCCTACGAGCAGTACTTC. It codes for CASSPWGVAAYEQYF.

This clone was detected a few times. The chain combines TRBV14 with TRBJ2-1; 8 bases align to TRBD2. CDR3 size: 14 residues. Germline CDR1 is SGHDN and CDR2 is FVKESK. The junction had 13 bases not matched to a gene; V was cut back by 6 bases and J by 12 bases. The CDR3 DNA sequence: TGTGCCAGCAGACGTACTAGCGGCCCCTCTGGGCAGTTCTTC. Encoded protein: CASRRTSGPSGQFF. Combining the CDR3 with reference TRBV14 and TRBJ2-1 gives the whole variable domain EAGVTQFPSHSVIEKGQTVTLRCDPISGHDNLYWYRRVMGKEIKFLLHFVKESKQDESGMPNNRFLAERTGGTYSTLKVQPAELEDSGVYFCASRRTSGPSGQFFGPGTRLTVL.

The CDR3 region has the DNA TGTGCCAGCAGGTACCAGGATAGATCACCCCTCCACTTT. It translates to CASRYQDRSPLHF. The V call is TRBV2, the J call TRBJ1-6; D is ambiguous. Germline CDR1 is SNHLY and CDR2 is FYNNEI. The CDR3 sequence is 13 residues long. The V and J ends lost 6 bases and 10 bases respectively, with 13 bases between them.

This clone occurred a few times. The rearrangement links TRBV7-2 to TRBJ1-5; D remains unclear. Germline assignment: CDR1 SGHTA and CDR2 FQGNSA. The CDR3 runs 16 residues. The V gene lost 3 bases and the J gene lost 2 bases, with 14 bases spanning the gap. The CDR3 nucleotides read TGTGCCAGCAGCTTGGGTTCGGTCGGGGGCAATCAGCCCCAGCATTTT. This gives the protein CASSLGSVGGNQPQHF.

This sequence joins TRBV7-3 and TRBJ2-7; D ambiguous. V lost 3 bases and J lost 1, with 4 bases in between. Germline-derived CDR1 and CDR2 are SGHTA and FQGTGA. The CDR3 runs to 12 residues. CDR3 residues: CASSFPSYEQYF. The CDR3 bases are TGTGCCAGCAGCTTTCCTTCCTACGAGCAGTACTTC.

V gene TRBV14 combines with J gene TRBJ2-5; D perhaps matches TRBD1 (6 bases). The V end lost 3 bases, the J end lost 1 base, and 15 bases lay between the germline ends. The CDR3 sequence is 16 residues long. CDR1 and CDR2 from the germline V gene are SGHDN and FVKESK. CDR3 in DNA: TGTGCCAGCAGCCAGACAGCAGGGGCTAGCCAAGAGACCCAGTACTTC. Amino acids: CASSQTAGASQETQYF.

The V and J genes are TRBV29-1 and TRBJ1-2; 8 positions match TRBD1. The germline V gene encodes CDR1 SQVTM and CDR2 ANQGSEA. Trimming at V came to 6 bases and at J to 5 bases, leaving 5 bases not matched to a gene. The CDR3 has 12 amino acids. The CDR3 region is CSVNTGGYGYTF. The CDR3 DNA is TGCAGCGTAAACACAGGGGGATATGGCTACACCTTC.

This clone turned up a few times. V usage is TRBV2 and J usage is TRBJ1-5, with D perhaps TRBD1 (5 bases). V lost 3 bases, J lost 6 bases, and 9 bases lay in between. CDR1 and CDR2 (germline): SNHLY, FYNNEI. The CDR3 length is 13 residues. The CDR3 region has the DNA TGTGCCAGCAGTGAGGGGCAGGTTCAGCCCCAGCATTTT. Encoded protein: CASSEGQVQPQHF.

V gene TRBV21-1 combines with J gene TRBJ2-7; TRBD2 reflects the table's D call only, with no check against the DNA. TRBV21-1 is assigned pseudogene status. This CDR3 comprises 18 residues. The DNA of the CDR3 is TGTGCCAGCAGCAAAGGGGCTAGCGGGAGCAACAGAGCCTACGAGCAGTACTTC. It yields the protein CASSKGASGSNRAYEQYF.